This TCR beta chain came from a study of blood T cell repertoires in COVID-19. Study summary: The samples span acute and convalescent COVID-19 from the United States, Italy and Spain. The cDNA or gDNA used as material had been derived from T cells, B-cell-depleted T cells, or PBMCs.

In the study's own analysis: Amplifying reference gene primers gave estimates of nucleated cell counts. Profiling relied on immunoSEQ multiplex PCR, and the TCRdb table lists in-frame clones only, not all of them. From that table come the V and J calls and clone size; the DNA was used to work out D and trimming. Among 100,000 to 120,000 clones listed, about four fifths were seen once. The J segment lost 6 bases and the V segment lost 4 bases, leaving 2 bases of the junction unmatched. The CDR3 covers 15 residues. Germline CDR1 SNHLY, CDR2 FYNNEI. This clone was picked up one time. This sequence joins TRBV2 and TRBJ2-2, with 13 bases aligning to TRBD2. Sequences were obtained from peripheral blood. The receptor's source is a woman in her seventies with acute or convalescent COVID-19. The CDR3 bases are TGTGCCAGCAGTGCTACTAGCGGGGGGGCCGGGGAGCTGTTTTTT. As protein: CASSATSGGAGELFF.